This T cell receptor (beta chain) was captured by sequencing in a study of control samples from healthy donors and cancer patients. Germline loops: CDR1 SNHLY, CDR2 FYNNEI. This CDR3 contains 14 residues. With 5 bases removed from V and 8 bases from J, the gap between germline ends came to 15 bases. Profiled with immunoSEQ multiplex PCR; TCRdb holds only in-frame clones, not every one. The sample shows over 65,000 clones, roughly 94% of them seen only once. The sequenced sample consisted of blood. The V gene is TRBV2, the J gene TRBJ1-4; possibly TRBD1 for D (6 bases). This TCR came from a woman aged 40 to 55 in good health. CDR3: CASSNLRGFEKLFF. The CDR3 nucleotides read TGTGCCAGCAGTAACCTCAGGGGTTTCGAAAAACTGTTTTTT.